These T cell receptor beta chains were read from a single sample in a study of blood T cell repertoires in COVID-19. Sequencing used immunoSEQ multiplex PCR; TCRdb keeps in-frame clones, though not all of them. The sample lists roughly 250,000 clones; 80% to 90% were seen once. The source material was PBMCs or T cells enriched from blood (not recorded which). These receptors originate from a woman younger than 45 with acute COVID-19. CDR3s include the opening cysteine and the closing phenylalanine or tryptophan. The D gene is left open where the match is weak. Expanded clones are given a class, and other clones once, few, many or no size at all.

v_gene	d_gene	abundance	j_gene	CDR3nt	CDR3aa
TRBV2	.	.	TRBJ1-3	TGTGCCAGCAGTGAAGCCTCTCTTCTCTCTGGAAACACCATATATTTT	CASSEASLLSGNTIYF
TRBV10-2	TRBD1	.	TRBJ1-5	TGCGCCAGCAGTGAGCCAAGACAGGGTGATCAGCCCCAGCATTTT	CASSEPRQGDQPQHF
TRBV5-1	.	.	TRBJ1-4	TGCGCCAGCAGCTCGGACACCTCTAATGAAAAACTGTTTTTT	CASSSDTSNEKLFF
TRBV16	TRBD2	.	TRBJ2-2	TGTGCCAGCAGCCGCTCGGGGGGAAAGGCCGGGGAGCTGTTTTTT	CASSRSGGKAGELFF
TRBV7-8	.	.	TRBJ1-1	TGTGCCAGCAGCCGGACAGCTAACACTGAAGCTTTCTTT	CASSRTANTEAFF
TRBV9	.	.	TRBJ1-1	TGTGCCAGCAGCTCTAGCCAGGGGATGGACACTGAAGCTTTCTTT	CASSSSQGMDTEAFF
TRBV12-3/TRBV12-4	.	.	TRBJ1-5	TGTGCCAGCAGTTTGAGGAGTCAGCCCCAGCATTTT	CASSLRSQPQHF
TRBV19	.	.	TRBJ1-2	TGTGCCAGTAGTATCACGGGAAACTATGGCTACACCTTC	CASSITGNYGYTF
TRBV6-5	TRBD1	.	TRBJ1-2	TGTGCCAGCGGCAGGGGGGTGCATGGCTACACCTTC	CASGRGVHGYTF
TRBV6-6	.	.	TRBJ1-4	TGTGCCAGCAGTCCGGACATGGCTCGAAATGAAAAACTGTTTTTT	CASSPDMARNEKLFF
TRBV24-1	TRBD1	.	TRBJ1-5	TGTGCCACCAGTGATGGGACAGGGGGAGATCAGCCCCAGCATTTT	CATSDGTGGDQPQHF
TRBV19	TRBD1	.	TRBJ2-2	TGTGCCAGTAGTCCCCGACAGGGATCTCTTCCCGATAACACCGGGGAGCTGTTTTTT	CASSPRQGSLPDNTGELFF
TRBV9	.	.	TRBJ2-3	TGTGCCAGCAGCCTGACAGGTAGCACAGATACGCAGTATTTT	CASSLTGSTDTQYF
TRBV6-5	TRBD1	.	TRBJ2-7	TGTGCCAGCAGGACCGGGACAGAGAACGAGCAGTACTTC	CASRTGTENEQYF
TRBV4-3	TRBD1	.	TRBJ1-2	TGCGCCAGCAGCCAAGAGGACAGGGCTTTCTATGGCTACACCTTC	CASSQEDRAFYGYTF
TRBV4-3	.	.	TRBJ1-1	TGCGCCAGCAGCACCCGGGGGACGGCCAACACTGAAGCTTTCTTT	CASSTRGTANTEAFF
TRBV7-6	TRBD2	.	TRBJ2-3	TGTGCCAGCAGCTTAGGAAGCGGGGGAGAGGGAGCAAAGACAGATACGCAGTATTTT	CASSLGSGGEGAKTDTQYF
TRBV11-2	.	.	TRBJ2-7	TGTGCCAGCAGCACCAGCTACGAGCAGTACTTC	CASSTSYEQYF
TRBV11-2	.	.	TRBJ2-1	TGTGCCAGCAGCGTGTCGATACAGGGATACTACAATGAGCAGTTCTTC	CASSVSIQGYYNEQFF
TRBV5-6	TRBD1	few	TRBJ1-1	TGTGCCAGCAGCTCCAACCGGGACAGATTCTTCCCCCCTAACACTGAAGCTTTCTTT	CASSSNRDRFFPPNTEAFF
TRBV10-3	TRBD1	.	TRBJ1-1	TGTGCCATCAGTGAGTCAACAGGGGTAAACACTGAAGCTTTCTTT	CAISESTGVNTEAFF
TRBV19	TRBD1	.	TRBJ1-5	TGTGCCAGTAGCCTTACAGGGGATAGCAATCAGCCCCAGCATTTT	CASSLTGDSNQPQHF
TRBV12-3/TRBV12-4	.	.	TRBJ1-6	TGTGCCAGCAGTGCAACAGGGAGTATGGCCCTCCACTTT	CASSATGSMALHF
TRBV12-3/TRBV12-4	TRBD1	.	TRBJ1-1	TGTGCCAGCAGCCAGGGACAGCCCTTTGAAGCTTTCTTT	CASSQGQPFEAFF